The T cell receptor (beta chain) under discussion was sequenced for a study of cytomegalovirus exposure and HLA in healthy donors. Regarding the study as a whole: Rarity characterized most TCR sequences, yet some public TCRs appeared in many donors. One later analysis reportedly identified an Asian-associated ancestry cluster that showed fewer N-insertions than the roughly 670-donor mean.

In this sample, this clone turned up once. The antigen is unknown. Use of 60 Vbeta and 13 Jbeta primers characterized the PCR. Profiled with immunoSEQ multiplex PCR; TCRdb holds only in-frame clones, not every one. The sample comprises about 160,000 clones, roughly 80% of which are singletons, and 3.5% to 5% rests with the top ten. Sequencing input: PBMCs. This TCR was recovered from a man aged 35 to 55 in good health and CMV-seronegative.

The CDR3 sequence: CASSLRLTIQPQHF. The CDR3 coding sequence is TGTGCCAGCAGCTTGCGACTCACTATCCAGCCCCAGCATTTT. V usage is TRBV5-8 and J usage is TRBJ1-5; D gene uncertain. The germline gives CDR1 SGHTS, CDR2 YDEGEE. The CDR3 extends over 14 amino acids. Trimming removed 1 base from V and 7 bases from J, with 12 bases in between.